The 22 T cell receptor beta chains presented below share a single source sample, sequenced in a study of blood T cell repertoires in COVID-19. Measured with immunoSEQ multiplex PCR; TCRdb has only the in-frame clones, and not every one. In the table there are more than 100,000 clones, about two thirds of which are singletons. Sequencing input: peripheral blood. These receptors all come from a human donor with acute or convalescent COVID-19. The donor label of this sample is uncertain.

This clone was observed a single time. In DNA form, the CDR3 reads TGCGCCAGCCAGCGGGGGGCAATAGCGACTAATGAAAAACTGTTTTTT. As protein: CASQRGAIATNEKLFF. The rearrangement joins TRBV5-1 to TRBJ1-4; D perhaps matches TRBD1 (6 bases). V was cut by 7 bases and J by 2 bases, with 18 bases left in between. The germline V gene has CDR1 SGHRS and CDR2 YFSETQ. The CDR3 loop spans 16 amino acids.

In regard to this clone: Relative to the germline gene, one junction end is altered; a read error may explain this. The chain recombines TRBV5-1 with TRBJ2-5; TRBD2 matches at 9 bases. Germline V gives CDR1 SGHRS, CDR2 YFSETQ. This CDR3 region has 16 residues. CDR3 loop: CASSLELAGTQETQHF. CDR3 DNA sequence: TGCGCCAGCAGCTTGGAGCTAGCGGGGACCCAAGAGACCCAGCACTTC. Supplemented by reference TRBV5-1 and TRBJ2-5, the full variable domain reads KAGVTQTPRYLIKTRGQQVTLSCSPISGHRSVSWYQQTPGQGLQFLFEYFSETQRNKGNFPGRFSGRQFSNSRSEMNVSTLELGDSALYLCASSLELAGTQETQHFGPGTRLLVL.

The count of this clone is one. CDR3 in amino acids: CASSSDIYSYNSPLHF. In nucleotides, the CDR3 is TGTGCCAGCAGCTCAGACATCTACTCCTATAATTCACCCCTCCACTTT. V and J are TRBV28 and TRBJ1-6; D unresolved. The V and J ends lost 6 bases and 0 bases respectively, with 12 bases between them. The CDR3 is 16 residues long. The germline V gene encodes CDR1 MDHEN and CDR2 SYDVKM.

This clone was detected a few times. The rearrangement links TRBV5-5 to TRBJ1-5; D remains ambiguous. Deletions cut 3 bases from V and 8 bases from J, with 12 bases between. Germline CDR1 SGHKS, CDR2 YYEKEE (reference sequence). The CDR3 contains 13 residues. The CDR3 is CASSSELPEPQHF. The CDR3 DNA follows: TGTGCCAGCAGCTCCGAATTACCGGAGCCCCAGCATTTT.

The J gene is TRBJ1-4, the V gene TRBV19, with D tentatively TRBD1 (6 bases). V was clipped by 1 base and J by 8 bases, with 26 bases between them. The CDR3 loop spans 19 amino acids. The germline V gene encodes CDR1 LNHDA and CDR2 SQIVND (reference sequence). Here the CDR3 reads CASSIARGIRGGLMEKLFF. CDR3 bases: TGTGCCAGTAGTATAGCTAGGGGTATTAGGGGGGGCCTTATGGAAAAACTGTTTTTT.

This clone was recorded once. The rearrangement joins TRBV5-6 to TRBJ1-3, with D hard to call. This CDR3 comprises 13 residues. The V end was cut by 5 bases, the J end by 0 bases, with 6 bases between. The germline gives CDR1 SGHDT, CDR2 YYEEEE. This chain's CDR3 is CASRIGSGNTIYF. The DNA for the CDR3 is TGTGCCAGCAGGATCGGCTCTGGAAACACCATATATTTT.

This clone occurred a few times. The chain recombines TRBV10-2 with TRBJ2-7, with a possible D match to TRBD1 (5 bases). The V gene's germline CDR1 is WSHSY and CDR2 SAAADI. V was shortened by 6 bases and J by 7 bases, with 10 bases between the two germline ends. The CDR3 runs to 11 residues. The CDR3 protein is CASRGPGEQYV. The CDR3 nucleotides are TGCGCCAGCAGGGGGCCTGGGGAGCAGTACGTC.

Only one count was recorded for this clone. DNA for the CDR3: TGTGCCAGCAGCTTAGCAGGACAACGCACAGATACGCAGTATTTT. Translating gives CASSLAGQRTDTQYF. This chain uses TRBV7-2 with TRBJ2-3, with a possible D match to TRBD1 (5 bases). V lost 0 bases to trimming and J lost 1 base, with 8 bases between them. CDR1 SGHTA and CDR2 FQGNSA come from the germline V gene. CDR3 length equals 15 residues.

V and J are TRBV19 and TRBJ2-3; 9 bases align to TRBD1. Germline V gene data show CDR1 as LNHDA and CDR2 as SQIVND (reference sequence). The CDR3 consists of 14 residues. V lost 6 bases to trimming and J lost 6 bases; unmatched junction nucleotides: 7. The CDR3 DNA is TGTGCCAGTAGAAACCGACAGGGGGGTGATACGCAGTATTTT. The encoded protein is CASRNRQGGDTQYF. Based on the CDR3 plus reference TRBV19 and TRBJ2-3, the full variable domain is DGGITQSPKYLFRKEGQNVTLSCEQNLNHDAMYWYRQDPGQGLRLIYYSQIVNDFQKGDIAEGYSVSREKKESFPLTVTSAQKNPTAFYLCASRNRQGGDTQYFGPGTRLTVL.

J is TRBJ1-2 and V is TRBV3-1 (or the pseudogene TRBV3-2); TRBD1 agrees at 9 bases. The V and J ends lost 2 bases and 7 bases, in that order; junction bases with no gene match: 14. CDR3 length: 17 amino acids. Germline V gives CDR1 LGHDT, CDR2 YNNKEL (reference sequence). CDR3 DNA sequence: TGTGCCAGCAGCCAAAGTCTCCGGGACAGGGCCGGTATTGGCTACACCTTC. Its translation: CASSQSLRDRAGIGYTF.

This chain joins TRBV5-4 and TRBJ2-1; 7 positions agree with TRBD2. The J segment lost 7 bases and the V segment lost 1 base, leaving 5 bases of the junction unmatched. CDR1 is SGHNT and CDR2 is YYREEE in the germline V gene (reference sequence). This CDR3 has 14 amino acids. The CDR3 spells CASSLKGGYNEQFF. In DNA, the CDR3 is TGTGCCAGCAGCTTGAAGGGAGGGTATAATGAGCAGTTCTTC. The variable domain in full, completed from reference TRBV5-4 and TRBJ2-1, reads ETGVTQSPTHLIKTRGQQVTLRCSSQSGHNTVSWYQQALGQGPQFIFQYYREEENGRGNFPPRFSGLQFPNYSSELNVNALELDDSALYLCASSLKGGYNEQFFGPGTRLTVL.

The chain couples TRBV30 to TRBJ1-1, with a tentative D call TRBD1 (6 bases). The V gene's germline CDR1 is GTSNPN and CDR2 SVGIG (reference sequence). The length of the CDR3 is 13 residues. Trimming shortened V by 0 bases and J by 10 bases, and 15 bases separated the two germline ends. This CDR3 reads CAWSVRGAQGAFF. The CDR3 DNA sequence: TGTGCCTGGAGTGTACGGGGGGCTCAGGGAGCTTTCTTT.

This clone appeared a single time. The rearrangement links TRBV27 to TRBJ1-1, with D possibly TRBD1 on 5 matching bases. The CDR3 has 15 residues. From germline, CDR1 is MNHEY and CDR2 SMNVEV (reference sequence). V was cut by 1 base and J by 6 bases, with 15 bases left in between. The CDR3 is CASSLWGRLGAEAFF. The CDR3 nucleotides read TGTGCCAGCAGTTTATGGGGCAGACTAGGGGCTGAAGCTTTCTTT.

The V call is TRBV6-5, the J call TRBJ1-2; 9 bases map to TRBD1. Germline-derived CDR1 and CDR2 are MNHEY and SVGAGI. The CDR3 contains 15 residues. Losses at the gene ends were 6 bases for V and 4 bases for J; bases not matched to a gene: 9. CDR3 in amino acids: CASRLTGGAIYGYTF. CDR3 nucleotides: TGTGCCAGCAGATTAACAGGGGGCGCAATCTATGGCTACACCTTC.

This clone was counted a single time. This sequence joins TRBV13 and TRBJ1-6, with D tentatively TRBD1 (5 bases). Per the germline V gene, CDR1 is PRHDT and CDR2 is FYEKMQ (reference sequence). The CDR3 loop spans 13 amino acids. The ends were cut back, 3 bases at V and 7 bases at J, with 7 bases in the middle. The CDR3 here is CASSFKGNSPLHF. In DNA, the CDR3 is TGTGCCAGCAGCTTTAAGGGGAATTCACCCCTCCACTTT.

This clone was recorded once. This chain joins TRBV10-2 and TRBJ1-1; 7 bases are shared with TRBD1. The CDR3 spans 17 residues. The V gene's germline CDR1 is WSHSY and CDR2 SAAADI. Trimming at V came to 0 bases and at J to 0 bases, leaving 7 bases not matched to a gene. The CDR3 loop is CASSESRGRRMNTEAFF. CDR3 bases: TGCGCCAGCAGTGAGTCTAGGGGGCGCCGAATGAACACTGAAGCTTTCTTT.

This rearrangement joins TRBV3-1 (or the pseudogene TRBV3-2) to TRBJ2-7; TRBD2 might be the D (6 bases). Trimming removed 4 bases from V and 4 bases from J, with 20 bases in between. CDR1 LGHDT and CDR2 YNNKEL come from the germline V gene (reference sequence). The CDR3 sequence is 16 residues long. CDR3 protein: CASSPDYYRGLYEQYF. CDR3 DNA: TGTGCCAGCAGCCCGGACTATTATAGGGGACTGTACGAGCAGTACTTC.

CDR3: CASSEGQGLNEKLFF. CDR3 bases: TGTGCCAGCAGTGAAGGCCAGGGGTTGAATGAAAAACTGTTTTTT. The chain couples TRBV6-1 to TRBJ1-4, with a possible D match to TRBD1 (6 bases). CDR3 length: 15 residues. V was shortened by 1 base and J by 5 bases, with 11 bases between the two germline ends. Germline V gene data show CDR1 as MNHNS and CDR2 as SASEGT.

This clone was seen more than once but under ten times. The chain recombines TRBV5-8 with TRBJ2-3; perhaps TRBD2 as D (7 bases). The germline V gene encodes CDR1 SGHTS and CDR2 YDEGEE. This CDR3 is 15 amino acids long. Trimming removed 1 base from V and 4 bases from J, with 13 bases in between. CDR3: CASSLRGAGADTQYF. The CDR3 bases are TGTGCCAGCAGCTTGCGGGGGGCCGGGGCAGATACGCAGTATTTT.

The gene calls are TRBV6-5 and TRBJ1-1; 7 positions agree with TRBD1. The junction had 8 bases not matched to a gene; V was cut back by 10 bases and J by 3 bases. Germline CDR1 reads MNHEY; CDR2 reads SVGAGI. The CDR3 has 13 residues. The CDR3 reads CATKQGRHTEAFF. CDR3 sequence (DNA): TGTGCCACCAAACAGGGGAGGCACACTGAAGCTTTCTTT.

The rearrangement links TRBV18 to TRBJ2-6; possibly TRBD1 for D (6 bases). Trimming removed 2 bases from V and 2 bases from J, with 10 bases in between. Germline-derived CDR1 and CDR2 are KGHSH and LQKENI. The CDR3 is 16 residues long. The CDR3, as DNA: TGTGCCAGCTCACCATTACAGGGAGCTGGGGCCAACGTCCTGACTTTC. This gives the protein CASSPLQGAGANVLTF.

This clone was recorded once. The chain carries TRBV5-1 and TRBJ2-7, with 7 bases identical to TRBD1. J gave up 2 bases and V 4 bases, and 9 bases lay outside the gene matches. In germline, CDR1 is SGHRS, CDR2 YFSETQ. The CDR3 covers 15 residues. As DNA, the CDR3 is TGCGCCAGCAGCGACGTACCGGGACAGACCTACGAGCAGTACTTC. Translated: CASSDVPGQTYEQYF.